This T cell receptor beta chain was identified in a study of cytomegalovirus exposure and HLA in healthy donors. Study results and limitations: Cytomegalovirus association was listed for 150 or so TCR beta chains. TCR sequences were mostly rare, though some public TCRs occurred in many donors.

A note on this clone: Its target is unknown.

Both 60 Vbeta primers and 13 Jbeta primers went into the PCR. The assay was immunoSEQ multiplex PCR, and TCRdb's table has in-frame clones only and misses some. The sample contains approximately 190,000 clones, approximately 78% of which appear only once. Healthy bone marrow donors made up the cohort. The V and J ends lost 0 bases and 2 bases, in that order; junction bases with no gene match: 7. There are 16 residues in the CDR3. Germline V lookup: CDR1 MNHNY, CDR2 SVGAGI (reference sequence). The specimen was PBMCs. The receptor was isolated from a woman under 30 in good health and CMV-seronegative. The chain recombines TRBV6-6 with TRBJ2-7; TRBD1 agrees at 7 bases. The CDR3 reads CASSYSTGAPAYEQYF. In DNA form, the CDR3 reads TGTGCCAGCAGTTACTCAACAGGGGCCCCGGCCTACGAGCAGTACTTC.